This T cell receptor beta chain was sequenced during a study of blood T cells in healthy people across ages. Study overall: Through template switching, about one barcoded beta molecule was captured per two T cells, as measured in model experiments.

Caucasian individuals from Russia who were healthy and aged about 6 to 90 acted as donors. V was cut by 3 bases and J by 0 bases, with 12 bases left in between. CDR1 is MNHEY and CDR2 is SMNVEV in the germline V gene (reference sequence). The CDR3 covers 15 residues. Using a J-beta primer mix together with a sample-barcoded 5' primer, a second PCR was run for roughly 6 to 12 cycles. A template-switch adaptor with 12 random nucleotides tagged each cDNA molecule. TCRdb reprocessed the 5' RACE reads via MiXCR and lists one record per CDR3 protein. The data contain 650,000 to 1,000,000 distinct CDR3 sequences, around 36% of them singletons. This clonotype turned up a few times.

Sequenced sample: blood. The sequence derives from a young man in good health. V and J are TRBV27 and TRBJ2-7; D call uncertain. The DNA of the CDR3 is TGTGCCAGCAGTTTTAAGGGTTGGGCCTCCTACGAGCAGTACTTC. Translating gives CASSFKGWASYEQYF.